This paragraph reports one T cell receptor (beta chain). Its target is not known. This sequence may be a read error, since a much larger clone differs from it by one base. This sample is part of a study of breast tumors, draining lymph nodes, adjacent tissues. Germline V gene lookup returns CDR1 DFQATT and CDR2 SNEGSKA (reference sequence). The CDR3 sequence is 14 residues long. MiXCR, applied by TCRdb to the multiplex PCR reads, yields one record per CDR3 protein. This sample has approximately 210,000 distinct CDR3 sequences, with less than 45% found just once. The study's findings and limits: Luminal-like breast cancer showed significantly higher tumor–nontumor repertoire similarity than basal-like. Tumors had less TCR diversity than lymph nodes, more than nontumor tissue.

The lymph nodes were axillary draining lymph nodes from breast cancer patients. The chain links TRBV20-1 to TRBJ1-5; 8 bases line up with TRBD1. This TCR derives from a female donor with breast cancer. Some clones in this sample may be carry-over from other donors' samples. The specimen was axillary lymph node tissue. The CDR3 loop is CSAIGQGPNPPQHF. CDR3 sequence (DNA): TGCAGTGCTATTGGACAGGGCCCAAATCCGCCCCAGCATTTT.